This T cell receptor (beta chain) was profiled in a study of T cell repertoires in cytomegalovirus infection. Study context: Public TCR beta signatures provided an indication of both CMV infection and a matching HLA type. General study findings and limits: The response measured ex vivo was dominated by TCR beta clonotypes (HLA-C-restricted and CMV-specific). CMV carriers with the relevant HLA were identified by cumulative public TCR beta family frequency.

Germline CDR1 reads SGHRS; CDR2 reads YFSETQ. The CDR3 covers 13 residues. V was clipped by 4 bases and J by 1 base, with 6 bases between them. MiXCR, applied by TCRdb to the reads, yields one record per CDR3 protein. The sample consists of tens of thousands of distinct CDR3 sequences, around 30% of them appearing once. Worth noting for this clonotype: Its antigen remains unknown.

This receptor was obtained from a human donor in good health (CMV status not recorded). Some clones in this sample may be carry-over from other donors' samples. Sequencing was performed on PBMCs, sequenced either directly or after in vitro stimulation (not recorded which). The chain carries TRBV5-1 and TRBJ1-5; the D is unclear. The CDR3 is CASSTDSNQPQHF. In DNA form, the CDR3 reads TGCGCCAGCAGCACGGACAGCAATCAGCCCCAGCATTTT.